This entry is about one T cell receptor (beta chain). The sample originates from a study of control samples from healthy donors and cancer patients. The method was immunoSEQ multiplex PCR; TCRdb's version includes in-frame clones alone and lacks a portion of them. The table has approximately 60,000 clones, approximately 90% seen once; the top ten hold about 0.93%. The CDR3 runs 15 residues. The V gene's germline CDR1 is SNHLY and CDR2 FYNNEI. Losses at the gene ends were 4 bases for V and 5 bases for J; bases not matched to a gene: 10. This sequence was found in a man aged 25-45 years with colorectal cancer. The chain joins TRBV2 to TRBJ1-1; 7 bases match TRBD1. The specimen sequenced was PBMCs. The CDR3 DNA reads as TGTGCCAGCAGTGGTCAGGGGGTTGATATGACTGAAGCTTTCTTT. This codes for CASSGQGVDMTEAFF.